The entry below gives a single T cell receptor (beta chain) sequence along with its context. The data derive from a study of cytomegalovirus exposure and HLA in healthy donors. V lost 3 bases, J lost 0 bases, and 6 bases lay in between. The CDR3 extends over 13 amino acids. Germline V gene sequence: CDR1 MGHRA, CDR2 YSYEKL. Assay: immunoSEQ multiplex PCR; the TCRdb copy retains only in-frame clones and omits some. This table has approximately 300,000 clones, roughly 87% appearing once. This clonotype originated in a woman aged 25 to 39 in good health and CMV-seropositive. The sequencing sample was made of PBMCs. The chain couples TRBV4-1 to TRBJ2-7; D gene uncertain. CDR3 protein: CASSHALSYEQYF. In nucleotides, the CDR3 is TGCGCCAGCAGCCATGCTCTCTCCTACGAGCAGTACTTC.